The 32 T cell receptor beta chains below come from one sample, sequenced in a study of cytomegalovirus exposure and HLA in healthy donors. The study ran its PCR with 60 Vbeta and 13 Jbeta primers. Some clones are missing from TCRdb's copy, which holds only in-frame ones; the method was immunoSEQ multiplex PCR. The data hold some 150,000 clones, with approximately 80% observed a single time. Specimen: PBMCs. The receptors shown here come from a young man in good health and CMV-seropositive.

This clone was detected only a few times. V is TRBV5-8 and J is TRBJ1-5; tentative D call: TRBD1 (5 bases). Trimming cost V 4 bases and J 4 bases, with 15 bases left between them. CDR3 length: 15 residues. Germline CDR1 SGHTS, CDR2 YDEGEE. The CDR3 sequence is CASSKHGTQNQPQHF. The CDR3, as DNA: TGTGCCAGCAGCAAACACGGGACTCAGAATCAGCCCCAGCATTTT. Full variable domain (rest looked up from reference TRBV5-8 and TRBJ1-5): EAGVTQSPTHLIKTRGQQATLRCSPISGHTSVYWYQQALGLGLQFLLWYDEGEERNRGNFPPRFSGRQFPNYSSELNVNALELEDSALYLCASSKHGTQNQPQHFGDGTRLSIL.

In DNA form, the CDR3 reads TGTGCCAGTATGGAGGGCCTAAAAAACATTCAGTACTTC. It encodes CASMEGLKNIQYF. The gene calls are TRBV19 and TRBJ2-4; the D gene is possibly TRBD2 (6 bases). The CDR3 extends over 13 amino acids. Trimming shortened V by 7 bases and J by 4 bases, and 11 bases separated the two germline ends. Germline V gene sequence: CDR1 LNHDA, CDR2 SQIVND (reference sequence).

The chain combines TRBV18 with TRBJ2-7; 7 positions agree with TRBD1. Trimming took 2 bases from V and 4 from J; bases not matched to a gene: 5. The germline CDR1 and CDR2 sequences are KGHSH and LQKENI. The CDR3 is 14 residues long. The CDR3 bases are TGTGCCAGCTCACCAAATCCAGGGGGTTACGAGCAGTACTTC. Protein: CASSPNPGGYEQYF.

This chain uses TRBV11-2 with TRBJ2-1; D gene uncertain. Germline V CDR1 and CDR2: SGHAT, FQNNGV. V was cut by 5 bases and J by 1 base, with 12 bases left in between. The CDR3 consists of 15 residues. Written as DNA, the CDR3 is TGTGCCAGCAGCCACGATCCTAATTCCTACAATGAGCAGTTCTTC. It encodes CASSHDPNSYNEQFF.

V is TRBV5-1 and J is TRBJ1-1; 9 bases are shared with TRBD1. Germline V gene lookup returns CDR1 SGHRS and CDR2 YFSETQ. This CDR3 has 17 amino acids. With V trimmed by 1 base and J by 4 bases, 11 bases remained unmatched. The CDR3 DNA reads TGCGCCAGCAGCTTGTACGACAGGGGGATGGTTGGCACTGAAGCTTTCTTT. Its translation is CASSLYDRGMVGTEAFF. Complete variable domain (other parts from reference TRBV5-1 and TRBJ1-1): KAGVTQTPRYLIKTRGQQVTLSCSPISGHRSVSWYQQTPGQGLQFLFEYFSETQRNKGNFPGRFSGRQFSNSRSEMNVSTLELGDSALYLCASSLYDRGMVGTEAFFGQGTRLTVV.

The chain uses TRBV5-4 and TRBJ2-6; D unresolved. This CDR3 contains 16 residues. The germline gives CDR1 SGHNT, CDR2 YYREEE (reference sequence). Deletions cut 2 bases from V and 0 bases from J, with 9 bases between. In nucleotides, the CDR3 is TGTGCCAGCAGCTTAGTCTTCGGCTCTGGGGCCAACGTCCTGACTTTC. This gives the protein CASSLVFGSGANVLTF.

This sequence joins TRBV15 and TRBJ2-5, with 10 bases aligning to TRBD2. The J call is doubtful: the DNA matches TRBJ2-7 better. CDR3 length equals 15 residues. CDR1 is LNHNV and CDR2 is YYDKDF in the germline V gene (reference sequence). CDR3 amino acids: CATSRVLAGYYEQYF. The CDR3 nucleotides are TGTGCCACCAGCAGAGTACTAGCGGGGTACTACGAGCAGTACTTC.

The chain links TRBV2 to TRBJ2-7, with TRBD1 as a possible D gene (5 bases). There are 13 residues in the CDR3. Germline CDR1 is SNHLY and CDR2 is FYNNEI. The V and J ends lost 8 bases and 5 bases respectively, with 16 bases between them. CDR3 sequence (DNA): TGTGCCAGCCAAATTCCAGGGTACCACGAGCAGTACTTC. This codes for CASQIPGYHEQYF.

The chain uses TRBV9 and TRBJ2-1; 10 nucleotides agree with TRBD2. The V gene's germline CDR1 is SGDLS and CDR2 YYNGEE. The V gene end was trimmed by 3 bases and the J gene end by 4 bases; junction bases not matched to a gene: 7. The CDR3 totals 16 residues. CDR3 amino acids: CASSADSSGGYNEQFF. In DNA form, the CDR3 reads TGTGCCAGCAGCGCCGACTCTAGCGGGGGTTACAATGAGCAGTTCTTC.

The genes are TRBV12-5 and TRBJ2-1, with 8 bases identical to TRBD2. CDR1 is LGHNT, CDR2 FRNRAP, per germline. Trimming took 8 bases from V and 8 from J; bases not matched to a gene: 8. The CDR3 has 13 amino acids. The CDR3 sequence: CASQSGSIHEQFF. DNA for the CDR3: TGTGCTAGTCAAAGCGGGAGCATTCATGAGCAGTTCTTC.

This chain connects TRBV5-1 to TRBJ2-1; 7 bases agree with TRBD1. The V and J ends lost 0 bases and 3 bases, in that order; junction bases with no gene match: 3. CDR3 length equals 15 residues. Looked up from germline, CDR1 is SGHRS and CDR2 is YFSETQ. For the CDR3, the DNA is TGCGCCAGCAGCTTGGGTGGGACAGTCTACAATGAGCAGTTCTTC. This sequence encodes CASSLGGTVYNEQFF.

The V gene is TRBV9, the J gene TRBJ2-5; 7 bases match TRBD2. J gave up 4 bases and V 3 bases, and 12 bases lay outside the gene matches. The germline V gene encodes CDR1 SGDLS and CDR2 YYNGEE. The CDR3 is made up of 16 amino acids. In nucleotides, the CDR3 is TGTGCCAGCAGCGGGGGGAATGCGGGAGTTAGAGAGACCCAGTACTTC. As protein: CASSGGNAGVRETQYF. The whole variable domain, filled in from reference TRBV9 and TRBJ2-5, reads DSGVTQTPKHLITATGQRVTLRCSPRSGDLSVYWYQQSLDQGLQFLIQYYNGEERAKGNILERFSAQQFPDLHSELNLSSLELGDSALYFCASSGGNAGVRETQYFGPGTRLLVL.

The CDR3 nucleotides are TGTGCCAGCAGTGTCGAACTAGCGCTGAGCTCCTACGAGCAGTACTTC. It encodes CASSVELALSSYEQYF. V is TRBV6-1 and J is TRBJ2-7; TRBD2 matches at 7 bases. V gave up 4 bases and J gave up 0 bases; unmatched junction bases: 9. This CDR3 spans 16 amino acids. Germline V gene data show CDR1 as MNHNS and CDR2 as SASEGT.

The genes are TRBV19 and TRBJ2-7, with TRBD1 matching 10 bases. The CDR3 covers 14 residues. V lost 3 bases to trimming and J lost 8 bases; unmatched junction nucleotides: 7. Germline V gene sequence: CDR1 LNHDA, CDR2 SQIVND (reference sequence). CDR3 sequence reads: CASSIQGTGEQQYF. CDR3 in DNA: TGTGCCAGTAGTATTCAGGGGACAGGGGAACAGCAGTACTTC.

V is TRBV4-1 and J is TRBJ1-6; D gene uncertain. This CDR3 has 13 residues. Trimming took 0 bases from V and 14 from J, leaving 11 bases between them. Germline V gene lookup returns CDR1 MGHRA and CDR2 YSYEKL. The CDR3 coding sequence is TGCGCCAGCAGCCAAGATTATAAGATAGCCCTCCACTTT. Amino acids: CASSQDYKIALHF.

This clone was detected once. This chain joins TRBV10-3 and TRBJ2-3, with TRBD2 matching 12 bases. The length of the CDR3 is 14 residues. Germline trimming cut 8 bases from V and 6 bases from J; bases unmatched to any gene: 6. From germline, CDR1 is ENHRY and CDR2 SYGVKD. The DNA for the CDR3 is TGTGCCATCGGTTGGGGACTAGCGGGCGATACGCAGTATTTT. Translation: CAIGWGLAGDTQYF.

V usage is TRBV5-5 and J usage is TRBJ1-5, with D hard to call. V dropped 0 bases and J dropped 6 bases, with 13 bases sitting between them. The CDR3 has 15 amino acids. CDR1 is SGHKS, CDR2 YYEKEE, per germline (reference sequence). CDR3 in amino acids: CASSLETPRTQPQHF. The CDR3 DNA reads TGTGCCAGCAGCTTGGAGACACCCCGTACTCAGCCCCAGCATTTT. The complete variable domain, with remaining parts taken from reference TRBV5-5 and TRBJ1-5, reads DAGVTQSPTHLIKTRGQQVTLRCSPISGHKSVSWYQQVLGQGPQFIFQYYEKEERGRGNFPDRFSARQFPNYSSELNVNALLLGDSALYLCASSLETPRTQPQHFGDGTRLSIL.

The chain combines TRBV7-9 with TRBJ2-6; the D is unclear. Germline V CDR1 and CDR2: SEHNR, FQNEAQ (reference sequence). The CDR3 consists of 13 residues. Trimming removed 10 bases from V and 0 bases from J, with 7 bases in between. CDR3 in amino acids: CANSASGANVLTF. The CDR3 bases are TGTGCCAATAGTGCCTCTGGGGCCAACGTCCTGACTTTC.

The rearrangement uses TRBV9 and TRBJ1-2; possible D gene TRBD1, 5 bases. V dropped 0 bases and J dropped 0 bases, with 6 bases sitting between them. The length of the CDR3 is 14 residues. CDR1 is SGDLS, CDR2 YYNGEE, per germline. CDR3 residues: CASSVATANYGYTF. DNA for the CDR3: TGTGCCAGCAGCGTAGCGACAGCTAACTATGGCTACACCTTC.

The chain recombines TRBV19 with TRBJ2-7; possible D gene TRBD1, 6 bases. V lost 5 bases and J lost 2, with 13 bases in between. This CDR3 is 14 amino acids long. Germline lookup yields CDR1 LNHDA and CDR2 SQIVND (reference sequence). CDR3 sequence (DNA): TGTGCCAGTAGTCCGGACAGTAGGACCTACGAGCAGTACTTC. It is translated as CASSPDSRTYEQYF.

The chain is built from TRBV11-2 and TRBJ2-3; the D is unclear. Looked up from germline, CDR1 is SGHAT and CDR2 is FQNNGV. This CDR3 has 15 amino acids. With 7 bases removed from V and 2 bases from J, the gap between germline ends came to 16 bases. CDR3 loop: CASKAAFTPTDTQYF. The CDR3 DNA is TGTGCCAGCAAGGCGGCTTTCACCCCCACAGATACGCAGTATTTT.

The rearrangement uses TRBV4-1 and TRBJ1-1; 7 bases map to TRBD1. The J segment lost 3 bases and the V segment lost 5 bases, leaving 6 bases of the junction unmatched. This CDR3 is 14 amino acids long. Germline V gene data show CDR1 as MGHRA and CDR2 as YSYEKL. Here the CDR3 reads CASSSEQGYTEAFF. The CDR3 nucleotides read TGCGCCAGCAGCTCGGAACAGGGGTACACTGAAGCTTTCTTT.

The chain couples TRBV5-8 to TRBJ2-5; possible D gene TRBD1, 5 bases. CDR1 and CDR2 from the germline V gene are SGHTS and YDEGEE. V gave up 0 bases and J gave up 4 bases, with 13 bases separating them. The CDR3 spans 15 residues. The CDR3 DNA reads as TGTGCCAGCAGCTTGGAGTATTCAGGGCGAGAGACCCAGTACTTC. Encoded protein: CASSLEYSGRETQYF. The full variable domain, with the rest looked up from reference TRBV5-8 and TRBJ2-5, is EAGVTQSPTHLIKTRGQQATLRCSPISGHTSVYWYQQALGLGLQFLLWYDEGEERNRGNFPPRFSGRQFPNYSSELNVNALELEDSALYLCASSLEYSGRETQYFGPGTRLLVL.

Regarding this clone: This same CDR3 is encoded by further DNA sequences in the sample. V and J are TRBV5-1 and TRBJ2-1, with 12 bases aligning to TRBD1. CDR1 and CDR2 from the germline V gene are SGHRS and YFSETQ. With V trimmed by 4 bases and J by 7 bases, 6 bases remained unmatched. The CDR3 has 15 residues. The CDR3 spells CASSLGQGARNEQFF. The CDR3 coding sequence is TGCGCCAGCAGCCTGGGACAGGGGGCGCGAAATGAGCAGTTCTTC.

There are a few counts of this clone. The chain couples TRBV19 to TRBJ2-5; 9 bases fit TRBD2. CDR1 is LNHDA and CDR2 is SQIVND in the germline V gene (reference sequence). The trim removed 3 bases at V and 5 bases at J, leaving 4 bases unmatched. The CDR3 sequence is 14 residues long. The CDR3 loop reads CASSIAGGQETQYF. The CDR3 DNA reads TGTGCCAGTAGTATCGCGGGAGGGCAGGAGACCCAGTACTTC.

The chain has TRBV7-8 and TRBJ2-5; D might be TRBD2 (7 bases). Germline V gene data show CDR1 as SGHVS and CDR2 as FQNEAQ. The CDR3 covers 14 residues. V was trimmed by 8 bases and J by 3 bases, leaving 16 bases between them. CDR3 DNA sequence: TGTGCCAGCGGGCTGGGGGGGGCCGAAGAGACCCAGTACTTC. Translation gives CASGLGGAEETQYF.

On this clone itself: Additional DNA sequences in this sample encode the identical CDR3. The rearrangement joins TRBV10-2 to TRBJ1-1, with D possibly matching TRBD1 (6 bases). The germline V and J ends were trimmed by 6 bases and 1 base, with 6 bases remaining between them. This CDR3 has 12 amino acids. Germline V gene sequence: CDR1 WSHSY, CDR2 SAAADI. CDR3 loop: CASRQGNTEAFF. In DNA, the CDR3 is TGCGCCAGCAGACAGGGGAACACTGAAGCTTTCTTT.

The chain joins TRBV15 to TRBJ1-2; unclear D gene. Germline CDR1 LNHNV, CDR2 YYDKDF (reference sequence). Trimming removed 4 bases at V and 3 bases at J, with 12 bases between. The CDR3 sequence is 14 residues long. CDR3 region: CATSTRRTDYGYTF. The DNA of the CDR3 is TGTGCCACCAGCACAAGAAGGACTGACTATGGCTACACCTTC.

The chain combines TRBV5-4 with TRBJ2-1; 12 bases are a match to TRBD2. J gave up 8 bases and V 3 bases, and 9 bases lay outside the gene matches. CDR1 and CDR2 from the germline V gene are SGHNT and YYREEE (reference sequence). The CDR3 sequence is 16 residues long. CDR3 sequence reads: CASSSPSGRVRDEQFF. CDR3 in DNA: TGTGCCAGCAGCTCCCCTAGCGGGAGGGTTAGAGATGAGCAGTTCTTC.

V gene TRBV15 combines with J gene TRBJ2-1, with TRBD2 matching over 12 bases. The CDR3 runs to 15 residues. Germline V gene lookup returns CDR1 LNHNV and CDR2 YYDKDF (reference sequence). V lost 3 bases to trimming and J lost 9 bases; unmatched junction nucleotides: 6. CDR3 in amino acids: CATSSPTSGRGEQFF. CDR3 coding DNA: TGTGCCACCAGCAGCCCGACTAGCGGGAGAGGTGAGCAGTTCTTC.

The V and J genes are TRBV29-1 and TRBJ1-1, with D maybe TRBD1 (6 bases). With 7 bases removed from V and 1 base from J, the gap between germline ends came to 10 bases. CDR1 SQVTM and CDR2 ANQGSEA come from the germline V gene. CDR3 length equals 12 residues. As DNA, the CDR3 is TGCAGCGGAGGACAGACGAACACTGAAGCTTTCTTT. Protein sequence: CSGGQTNTEAFF.

A note on this clone: One end of the junction fails to match germline, which may point to a read error. The J gene is TRBJ1-1, the V gene TRBV7-9, with a tentative D call TRBD1 (5 bases). CDR3 length equals 13 residues. The germline gives CDR1 SEHNR, CDR2 FQNEAQ (reference sequence). The DNA of the CDR3 is TGTTCCAGCAGCTTGGGGGGGAACTCTGAAGCTTTCTTT. Amino acids: CSSSLGGNSEAFF.